The subject of this entry is one TCR beta chain. This sample is part of a study of blood T cell repertoires in COVID-19. Study context: The United States, Italy and Spain provided the acute and convalescent COVID-19 samples. Sources were T cells, B-cell-depleted T cells, or PBMCs; the material itself was cDNA or gDNA.

V trimming: 4 bases; J trimming: 7 bases; junction bases outside the gene matches: 2. CDR3 length equals 13 residues. Germline lookup yields CDR1 KGHDR and CDR2 SFDVKD. Methods used by the authors: For nucleated cells, counts were estimated from reference gene primer amplification. Sequenced by immunoSEQ multiplex PCR; TCRdb stores in-frame clones only, minus some. Clone size and the V and J calls come from that table; the DNA yielded D and trimming. The sample lists over 55,000 clones, approximately 86% occurring once. Seattle cases were enrolled at active infection and followed longitudinally. The receptor comes from a woman of 80 years or more with COVID-19, enrolled during active disease. The chain recombines TRBV24-1 with TRBJ1-2; TRBD1 matches 10 bases. The sample consisted of peripheral blood. CDR3 sequence reads: CATSDRDRGGYTF. The CDR3 DNA sequence: TGTGCCACCAGTGACCGGGACAGGGGTGGCTACACCTTC.